This T cell receptor beta chain was documented in a study of blood T cell repertoires in COVID-19. Study-wide background: Specimens from acute and convalescent COVID-19 originated in the United States, Italy and Spain. PBMCs, B-cell-depleted T cells, or T cells were the source of the cDNA or gDNA that made up the material.

Participants reported their clinical history, and cohort assignment relied on those reports. Recovered participants had two consecutive negative NP/OP PCR tests, healthcare professional clearance, or symptom resolution. This table comes from immunoSEQ multiplex PCR, and its TCRdb copy is limited to in-frame clones, with some not included. The sample yields over 400,000 clones, about 85% seen once. Sequenced: PBMCs or T cells enriched from blood (not recorded which). This TCR came from a woman aged 55-69 years who had recovered from COVID-19.

CDR3 DNA sequence: TGTGCCAGTAGTATCTCTCCGGGACAGGGGGGTAATCAGCCCCAGCATTTT. This gives the protein CASSISPGQGGNQPQHF. The chain has TRBV19 and TRBJ1-5; TRBD1 agrees at 11 bases. With 3 bases clipped from V and 4 bases from J, the junction kept 8 bases outside the gene matches. The CDR3 runs to 17 residues. The germline V gene has CDR1 LNHDA and CDR2 SQIVND (reference sequence).